The 27 T cell receptor beta chains below were found in one sample sequenced in a study of shared clonotypes between healthy human individuals. The method was immunoSEQ multiplex PCR; TCRdb's version includes in-frame clones alone and lacks a portion of them. Here the sample spans about 980,000 clones, over 75% being singletons. Specimen: memory CD4+ T cells sorted from blood. The subset was: CD45RA-negative fraction. The receptors here all came from a man younger than 35 in good health.

The chain joins TRBV27 to TRBJ2-5, with D unclear. The CDR3 is made up of 13 amino acids. Looked up from germline, CDR1 is MNHEY and CDR2 is SMNVEV (reference sequence). V gave up 6 bases and J gave up 1 base, with 9 bases separating them. The chain's CDR3 is CASSPTIQETQYF. CDR3 in DNA: TGTGCCAGCAGCCCGACCATCCAAGAGACCCAGTACTTC.

The rearrangement links TRBV7-9 to TRBJ2-7; D might be TRBD2 (5 bases). Trimming cost V 3 bases and J 6 bases, with 6 bases left between them. Germline V gene data show CDR1 as SEHNR and CDR2 as FQNEAQ (reference sequence). The CDR3 extends over 11 amino acids. The CDR3 DNA follows: TGTGCCAGCAGCTTTCGGGGCGAGCAGTACTTC. It specifies CASSFRGEQYF.

The chain employs TRBV11-1 and TRBJ2-7; no reliable D call. Germline assignment: CDR1 SGHAT and CDR2 FQDESV (reference sequence). V was pared by 2 bases and J by 6 bases, with 5 bases between. This CDR3 has 11 residues. CDR3 in amino acids: CASSLRGEQYF. The CDR3 DNA reads as TGTGCCAGCAGCTTACGTGGCGAGCAGTACTTC. Looking up the rest from reference TRBV11-1 and TRBJ2-7 gives the full variable domain: EAEVAQSPRYKITEKSQAVAFWCDPISGHATLYWYRQILGQGPELLVQFQDESVVDDSQLPKDRFSAERLKGVDSTLKIQPAELGDSAMYLCASSLRGEQYFGPGTRLTVT.

In its sample, this clone was seen a few times. In DNA form, the CDR3 reads TGTGCCAGCTCACCATCAATGGTGGGGGGGCGAAATGAGCAGTTCTTC. It specifies CASSPSMVGGRNEQFF. The chain is built from TRBV18 and TRBJ2-1; D is possibly TRBD2 (7 bases). Looked up from germline, CDR1 is KGHSH and CDR2 is LQKENI. V lost 2 bases, J lost 7 bases, and 18 bases lay in between. This CDR3 region has 16 residues.

This chain connects TRBV11-2 to TRBJ2-7, with 9 bases that match TRBD1. The V segment lost 8 bases and the J segment 7 bases; nucleotides outside the gene matches: 15. This CDR3 is 15 amino acids long. Germline CDR1 SGHAT, CDR2 FQNNGV. The CDR3 region has the DNA TGTGCCAGCGTCCCCGACGGGACAGGGAATGGAGAGCAGTACTTC. Protein sequence: CASVPDGTGNGEQYF.

The chain has TRBV15 and TRBJ1-5; D unclear. The length of the CDR3 is 14 residues. V was shortened by 4 bases and J by 1 base, with 8 bases between the two germline ends. Germline loops: CDR1 LNHNV, CDR2 YYDKDF (reference sequence). The CDR3 reads CATSKLLSNQPQHF. For the CDR3, the DNA is TGTGCCACCAGCAAACTGCTAAGCAATCAGCCCCAGCATTTT.

This clone has more than one count but fewer than ten. The sample holds other DNA sequences that translate to the same CDR3. The CDR3 protein is CASSPLRQETQYF. The CDR3 bases are TGTGCCAGCAGCCCCTTGAGGCAAGAGACCCAGTACTTC. This chain joins TRBV7-2 and TRBJ2-5; no definite D call. The germline V gene encodes CDR1 SGHTA and CDR2 FQGNSA. Trimming removed 5 bases at V and 2 bases at J, with 9 bases between. This CDR3 region has 13 residues.

The rearrangement uses TRBV10-3 and TRBJ1-2, with unresolved D. V shed 4 bases and J shed 6 bases, with 12 bases lying between them. The CDR3 runs 13 residues. CDR1 is ENHRY and CDR2 is SYGVKD in the germline V gene. Here the CDR3 DNA reads TGTGCCATCAGTGCGCAAGGAAACGATGGCTACACCTTC. Amino acid sequence: CAISAQGNDGYTF.

The chain recombines TRBV5-1 with TRBJ1-4, with a tentative D call TRBD1 (6 bases). Germline assignment: CDR1 SGHRS and CDR2 YFSETQ. V lost 0 bases and J lost 8, with 14 bases in between. The CDR3 is made up of 15 amino acids. This CDR3 reads CASSLEGRGGEKLFF. The DNA for the CDR3 is TGCGCCAGCAGCTTGGAAGGCAGGGGTGGAGAAAAACTGTTTTTT.

The chain joins TRBV5-1 to TRBJ2-6; D not certain. Germline V gene data show CDR1 as SGHRS and CDR2 as YFSETQ. V was cut by 1 base and J by 4 bases, with 15 bases left in between. This CDR3 spans 17 amino acids. The CDR3, as DNA: TGCGCCAGCAGCTTGAGGCCAGCAGATGCCGGGGCCAACGTCCTGACTTTC. Translating gives CASSLRPADAGANVLTF.

The V call is TRBV28, the J call TRBJ1-2, with a tentative D call TRBD1 (6 bases). CDR3 length: 15 amino acids. The V and J ends lost 4 bases and 7 bases respectively, with 19 bases between them. Germline-derived CDR1 and CDR2 are MDHEN and SYDVKM. CDR3: CASSSPRGGAAGYTF. Written as DNA, the CDR3 is TGTGCCAGCAGTTCCCCCCGGGGGGGGGCGGCTGGCTACACCTTC.

V and J are TRBV27 and TRBJ2-1, with a possible D match to TRBD2 (5 bases). The germline gives CDR1 MNHEY, CDR2 SMNVEV (reference sequence). This CDR3 region has 17 residues. V lost 5 bases, J lost 0 bases, and 17 bases lay in between. Here the CDR3 reads CASSPQRLISSYNEQFF. CDR3 DNA sequence: TGTGCCAGCAGTCCCCAGCGGCTGATAAGCTCCTACAATGAGCAGTTCTTC.

This clone was seen at least ten times. The CDR3 here is CASRRDLNTEAFF. CDR3 bases: TGTGCCAGCAGACGCGACCTGAACACTGAAGCTTTCTTT. V gene TRBV28 combines with J gene TRBJ1-1; no definite D call. Trimming pared 6 bases from V and 0 bases from J, leaving 8 bases between. The CDR3 sequence is 13 residues long. Germline-derived CDR1 and CDR2 are MDHEN and SYDVKM.

This clone was seen only a few times. Other DNA sequences of this sample code for an identical CDR3. The rearrangement uses TRBV15 and TRBJ1-5; D is undetermined. Germline V gene sequence: CDR1 LNHNV, CDR2 YYDKDF (reference sequence). V was cut by 4 bases and J by 1 base, with 5 bases left in between. CDR3 size: 13 residues. CDR3 region: CATSTGSNQPQHF. CDR3 coding DNA: TGTGCCACCAGCACTGGGAGCAATCAGCCCCAGCATTTT.

The genes are TRBV15 and TRBJ1-2; 7 bases line up with TRBD1. V lost 1 base, J lost 4 bases, and 3 bases stayed unmatched. The CDR3 sequence is 14 residues long. Germline CDR1 and CDR2: LNHNV and YYDKDF (reference sequence). CDR3 residues: CATSRGDSSYGYTF. The CDR3 DNA sequence: TGTGCCACCAGCAGAGGGGACAGTAGCTATGGCTACACCTTC.

As for this clone: Sequence at one end of the junction differs from germline and may be a read error. The V gene is TRBV6-6, the J gene TRBJ1-2, with D uncertain. CDR1 MNHNY and CDR2 SVGAGI come from the germline V gene (reference sequence). The CDR3 spans 15 residues. CDR3: CASSYSTMGAGSYMF. In nucleotides, the CDR3 is TGTGCCAGCAGTTACTCGACGATGGGCGCCGGATCCTACATGTTC.

The chain couples TRBV5-1 to TRBJ2-7, with TRBD2 as a possible D gene (5 bases). This CDR3 spans 14 amino acids. V lost 4 bases and J lost 0, with 11 bases in between. Germline V gene sequence: CDR1 SGHRS, CDR2 YFSETQ. The CDR3 loop reads CASSESGYSYEQYF. The CDR3 DNA reads TGCGCCAGCAGCGAAAGCGGATACTCCTACGAGCAGTACTTC.

This clone was counted a few times. The chain couples TRBV5-5 to TRBJ1-6, with D perhaps TRBD1 (5 bases). The CDR3 consists of 13 residues. Germline lookup yields CDR1 SGHKS and CDR2 YYEKEE (reference sequence). The V end lost 3 bases, the J end lost 5 bases, and 6 bases lay between the germline ends. For the CDR3, the DNA is TGTGCCAGCAGCTGGGACCATAATTCACCCCTCCACTTT. Its translation is CASSWDHNSPLHF.

This sequence joins TRBV27 and TRBJ2-7; 12 nucleotides line up with TRBD1. CDR1 MNHEY and CDR2 SMNVEV come from the germline V gene (reference sequence). V shed 7 bases, J shed 4 bases, and the junction held 8 bases outside the gene matches. CDR3 length: 15 residues. The CDR3 DNA sequence: TGTGCCAGCAAGAGGATGGGACAGGGGGCGTACGAGCAGTACTTC. This sequence encodes CASKRMGQGAYEQYF.

V and J are TRBV28 and TRBJ1-1; D call uncertain. Germline assignment: CDR1 MDHEN and CDR2 SYDVKM. V shed 3 bases and J shed 5 bases, with 10 bases lying between them. The CDR3 spans 13 residues. This chain's CDR3 is CASSFGRVTEAFF. In DNA form, the CDR3 reads TGTGCCAGCAGTTTCGGGAGGGTGACTGAAGCTTTCTTT.

This clone was observed a handful of times. The chain uses TRBV18 and TRBJ2-5; 11 bases are shared with TRBD1. CDR1 and CDR2 from the germline V gene are KGHSH and LQKENI. CDR3 length: 14 residues. V lost 6 bases to trimming and J lost 7 bases; unmatched junction nucleotides: 7. The CDR3 sequence: CASSSGTGGVTQYF. CDR3 sequence (DNA): TGTGCCAGCTCGTCCGGGACAGGGGGTGTGACCCAGTACTTC.

The chain couples TRBV7-6 to TRBJ2-2, with 7 bases that match TRBD2. Germline V gene data show CDR1 as SGHVS and CDR2 as FNYEAQ. V lost 5 bases, J lost 2 bases, and 5 bases stayed unmatched. This CDR3 is 15 amino acids long. The CDR3 is CASSPGTTNTGELFF. The CDR3 nucleotides are TGTGCCAGCAGCCCCGGGACTACCAACACCGGGGAGCTGTTTTTT.

The chain uses TRBV30 and TRBJ1-2, with D unclear. The germline CDR1 and CDR2 sequences are GTSNPN and SVGIG (reference sequence). The CDR3 runs to 12 residues. Trimming shortened V by 0 bases and J by 8 bases, and 10 bases separated the two germline ends. The CDR3 sequence is CAWSVGSPGYTF. The CDR3 DNA reads as TGTGCCTGGAGTGTGGGCAGCCCCGGCTACACCTTC.

This clone showed up just a few times. Within the sample, other DNA sequences also encode this same CDR3. The chain has TRBV7-9 and TRBJ2-2; unclear D gene. Trimming pared 1 base from V and 6 bases from J, leaving 6 bases between. The CDR3 is 13 amino acids. Germline values: CDR1 SEHNR, CDR2 FQNEAQ (reference sequence). This CDR3 reads CASSLERAGELFF. DNA for the CDR3: TGTGCCAGCAGCTTAGAAAGGGCCGGGGAGCTGTTTTTT. Full variable domain (outside the CDR3, taken from reference TRBV7-9 and TRBJ2-2): DTGVSQNPRHKITKRGQNVTFRCDPISEHNRLYWYRQTLGQGPEFLTYFQNEAQLEKSRLLSDRFSAERPKGSFSTLEIQRTEQGDSAMYLCASSLERAGELFFGEGSRLTVL.

The chain carries TRBV5-4 and TRBJ2-7; a possible D gene is TRBD1 (5 bases). Germline-derived CDR1 and CDR2 are SGHNT and YYREEE (reference sequence). The ends were cut back, 3 bases at V and 3 bases at J, with 16 bases in the middle. The CDR3 runs to 15 residues. CDR3 loop: CASSSLGQGYYEQYF. In nucleotides, the CDR3 is TGTGCCAGCAGCTCCCTGGGGCAGGGCTACTACGAGCAGTACTTC.

V usage is TRBV7-2 and J usage is TRBJ2-7; 8 nucleotides align to TRBD1. After removal of 4 bases from V and 2 bases from J, the junction contained 4 bases not matched to a gene. The CDR3 totals 14 residues. Germline V gene data show CDR1 as SGHTA and CDR2 as FQGNSA. Here the CDR3 reads CASSSGTGTYEQYF. In DNA, the CDR3 is TGTGCCAGCAGCTCGGGGACAGGAACCTACGAGCAGTACTTC.

The chain carries TRBV5-6 and TRBJ1-5; TRBD1 might be the D (5 bases). With 0 bases removed from V and 2 bases from J, the gap between germline ends came to 9 bases. Germline CDR1 reads SGHDT; CDR2 reads YYEEEE. There are 15 residues in the CDR3. The CDR3 sequence: CASSLGQSGNQPQHF. The CDR3 coding sequence is TGTGCCAGCAGCTTGGGACAGTCCGGCAATCAGCCCCAGCATTTT.